This TCR beta chain was identified during a study of beta chain features in type 1 diabetes. CDR1 is SGDLS and CDR2 is YYNGEE in the germline V gene. V lost 0 bases, J lost 4 bases, and 9 bases stayed unmatched. The CDR3 has 18 amino acids. Reverse transcribing all isolated RNA meant expressed TCRB transcripts were sequenced. Method: immunoSEQ multiplex PCR; TCRdb's copy keeps in-frame clones and lacks some. Counted here are roughly 370,000 clones, approximately 15% occurring once; the ten biggest clones make up around 0.039%. Blood was drawn once from each donor into heparinised tubes. The draws averaged approximately 120 mL. Overall study findings and caveats: Moderate yet significant TCRB CDR3 shortening was seen in Type 1 diabetes patients in all four CD4+ subsets. Compared with healthy donors, patients appeared to share more similar naive, central memory and regulatory TCRB repertoires. More deletions and fewer insertions at VDJ junctions were seen in type 1 diabetes patients.

In its sample, this clone was seen a few times. The antigen remains undetermined. The sequence derives from a man in his thirties or forties in good health. This sequence joins TRBV9 and TRBJ2-1; TRBD2 matches at 11 bases. Sequenced sample: naive CD4+ T cells from blood. CDR3 sequence reads: CASSVARLAGPLYNEQFF. Here the CDR3 DNA reads TGTGCCAGCAGCGTAGCCCGACTAGCGGGGCCTCTTTACAATGAGCAGTTCTTC.